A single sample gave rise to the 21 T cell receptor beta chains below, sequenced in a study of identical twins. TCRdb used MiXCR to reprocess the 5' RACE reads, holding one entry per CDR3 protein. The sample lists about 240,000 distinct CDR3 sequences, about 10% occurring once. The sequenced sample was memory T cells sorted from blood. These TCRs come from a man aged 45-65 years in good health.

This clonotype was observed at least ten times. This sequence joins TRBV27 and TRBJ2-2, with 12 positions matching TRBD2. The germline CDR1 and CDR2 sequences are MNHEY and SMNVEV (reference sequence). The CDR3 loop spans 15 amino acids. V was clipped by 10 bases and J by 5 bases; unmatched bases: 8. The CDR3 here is CATSLAGGMTGELFF. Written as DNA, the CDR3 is TGTGCCACTTCACTAGCGGGGGGTATGACCGGGGAGCTGTTTTTT.

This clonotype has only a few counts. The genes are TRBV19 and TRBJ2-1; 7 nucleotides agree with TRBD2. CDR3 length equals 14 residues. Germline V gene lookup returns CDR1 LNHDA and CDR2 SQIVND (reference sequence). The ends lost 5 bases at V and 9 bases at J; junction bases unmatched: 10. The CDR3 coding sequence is TGTGCCAGTAGTTCCTTGGGGGGGGTGGGTGAGCAGTTCTTC. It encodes CASSSLGGVGEQFF.

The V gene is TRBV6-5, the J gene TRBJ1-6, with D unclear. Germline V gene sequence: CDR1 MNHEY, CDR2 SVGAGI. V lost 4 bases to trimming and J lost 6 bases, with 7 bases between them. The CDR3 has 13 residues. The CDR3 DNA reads TGTGCCAGCAGTTCCGCGCTTAATTCACCCCTCCACTTT. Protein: CASSSALNSPLHF.

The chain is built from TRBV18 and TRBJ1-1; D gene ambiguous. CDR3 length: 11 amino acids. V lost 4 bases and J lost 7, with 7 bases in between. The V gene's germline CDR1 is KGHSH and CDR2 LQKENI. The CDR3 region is CASSRADEAFF. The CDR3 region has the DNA TGTGCCAGCTCACGAGCGGATGAAGCTTTCTTT.

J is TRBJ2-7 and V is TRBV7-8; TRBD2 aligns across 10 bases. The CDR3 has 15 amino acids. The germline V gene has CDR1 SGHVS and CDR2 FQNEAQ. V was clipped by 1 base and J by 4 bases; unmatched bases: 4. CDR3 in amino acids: CASSLVAAGGYEQYF. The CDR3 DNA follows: TGTGCCAGCAGCTTAGTTGCAGCGGGGGGGTACGAGCAGTACTTC.

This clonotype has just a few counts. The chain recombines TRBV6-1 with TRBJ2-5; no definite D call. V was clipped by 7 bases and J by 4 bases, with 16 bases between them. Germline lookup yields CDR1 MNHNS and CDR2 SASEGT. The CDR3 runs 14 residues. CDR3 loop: CASTLDPTGETQYF. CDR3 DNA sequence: TGTGCCAGCACCCTGGACCCAACGGGAGAGACCCAGTACTTC.

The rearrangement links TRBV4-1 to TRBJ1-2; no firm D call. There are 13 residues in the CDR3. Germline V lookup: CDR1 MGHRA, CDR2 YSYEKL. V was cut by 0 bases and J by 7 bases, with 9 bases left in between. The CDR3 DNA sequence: TGCGCCAGCAGCCAAGATCTTAAGACTGGCTACACCTTC. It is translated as CASSQDLKTGYTF.

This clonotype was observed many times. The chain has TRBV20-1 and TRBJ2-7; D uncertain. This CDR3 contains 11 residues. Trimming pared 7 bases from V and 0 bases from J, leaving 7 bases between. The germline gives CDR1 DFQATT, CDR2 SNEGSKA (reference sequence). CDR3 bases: TGCAGTGTGGGCTACTCCTACGAGCAGTACTTC. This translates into CSVGYSYEQYF.

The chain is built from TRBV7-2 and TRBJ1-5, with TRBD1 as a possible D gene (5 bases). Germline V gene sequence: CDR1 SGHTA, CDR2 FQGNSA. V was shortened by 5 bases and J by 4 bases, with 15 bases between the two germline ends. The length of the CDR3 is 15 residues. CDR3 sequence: CASSANPGGNQPQHF. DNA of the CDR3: TGTGCCAGCAGCGCCAACCCCGGGGGAAATCAGCCCCAGCATTTT.

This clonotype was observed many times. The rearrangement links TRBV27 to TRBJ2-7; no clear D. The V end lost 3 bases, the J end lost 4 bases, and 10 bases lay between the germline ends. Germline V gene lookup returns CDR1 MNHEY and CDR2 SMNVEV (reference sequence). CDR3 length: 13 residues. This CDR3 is CASSFNTAYEQYF. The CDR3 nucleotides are TGTGCCAGCAGTTTCAACACCGCTTACGAGCAGTACTTC.

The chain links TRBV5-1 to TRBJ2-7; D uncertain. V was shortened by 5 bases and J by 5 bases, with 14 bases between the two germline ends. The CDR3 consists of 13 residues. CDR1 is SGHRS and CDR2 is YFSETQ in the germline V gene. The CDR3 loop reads CASRGQETDEQYF. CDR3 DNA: TGCGCCAGCAGGGGTCAAGAAACCGACGAGCAGTACTTC.

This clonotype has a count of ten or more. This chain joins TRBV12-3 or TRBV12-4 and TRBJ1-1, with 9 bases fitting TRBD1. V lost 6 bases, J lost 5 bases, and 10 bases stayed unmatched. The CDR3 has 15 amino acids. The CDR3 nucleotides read TGTGCCAGCAGATCTACAGGGGGCGAGTGGACTGAAGCTTTCTTT. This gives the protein CASRSTGGEWTEAFF.

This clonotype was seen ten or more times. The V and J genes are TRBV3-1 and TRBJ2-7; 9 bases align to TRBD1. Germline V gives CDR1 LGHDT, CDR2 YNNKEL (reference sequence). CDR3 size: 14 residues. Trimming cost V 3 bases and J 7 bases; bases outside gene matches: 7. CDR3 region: CASSHRDRDGEQYF. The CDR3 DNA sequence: TGTGCCAGCAGCCACCGGGACAGGGATGGAGAGCAGTACTTC.

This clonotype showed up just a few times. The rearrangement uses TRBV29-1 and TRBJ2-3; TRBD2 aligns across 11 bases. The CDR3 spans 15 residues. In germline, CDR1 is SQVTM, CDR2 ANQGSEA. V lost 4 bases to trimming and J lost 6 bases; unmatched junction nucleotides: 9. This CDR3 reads CSVGYSGRAPDTQYF. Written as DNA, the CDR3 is TGCAGCGTTGGGTATAGCGGGAGGGCTCCTGATACGCAGTATTTT.

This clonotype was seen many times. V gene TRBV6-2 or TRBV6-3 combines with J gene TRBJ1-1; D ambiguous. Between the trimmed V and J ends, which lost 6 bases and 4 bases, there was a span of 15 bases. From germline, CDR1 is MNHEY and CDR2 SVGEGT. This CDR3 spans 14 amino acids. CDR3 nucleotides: TGTGCCAGCAGCCGGACGGCCAAGGGCACTGAAGCTTTCTTT. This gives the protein CASSRTAKGTEAFF.

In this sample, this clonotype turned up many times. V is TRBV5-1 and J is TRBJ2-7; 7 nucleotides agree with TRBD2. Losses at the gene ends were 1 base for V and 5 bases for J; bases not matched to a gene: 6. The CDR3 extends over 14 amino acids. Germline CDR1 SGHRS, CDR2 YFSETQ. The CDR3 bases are TGCGCCAGCAGCTTGTCCGACGGGGGGAACGAGCAGTACTTC. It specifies CASSLSDGGNEQYF. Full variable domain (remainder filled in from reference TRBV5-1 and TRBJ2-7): KAGVTQTPRYLIKTRGQQVTLSCSPISGHRSVSWYQQTPGQGLQFLFEYFSETQRNKGNFPGRFSGRQFSNSRSEMNVSTLELGDSALYLCASSLSDGGNEQYFGPGTRLTVT.

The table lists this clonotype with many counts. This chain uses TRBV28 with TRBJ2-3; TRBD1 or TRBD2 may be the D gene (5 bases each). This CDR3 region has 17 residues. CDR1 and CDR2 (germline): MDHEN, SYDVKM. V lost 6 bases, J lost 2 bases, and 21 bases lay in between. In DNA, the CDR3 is TGTGCCAGCAGCCGCCTCTGGGGACCGACAAACACAGATACGCAGTATTTT. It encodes CASSRLWGPTNTDTQYF.

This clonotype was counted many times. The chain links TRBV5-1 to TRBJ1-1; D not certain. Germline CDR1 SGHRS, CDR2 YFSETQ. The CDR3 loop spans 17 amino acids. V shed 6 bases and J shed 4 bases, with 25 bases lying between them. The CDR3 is CASKDLETRYGGTEAFF. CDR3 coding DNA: TGCGCCAGCAAAGACCTCGAGACAAGATATGGTGGCACTGAAGCTTTCTTT.

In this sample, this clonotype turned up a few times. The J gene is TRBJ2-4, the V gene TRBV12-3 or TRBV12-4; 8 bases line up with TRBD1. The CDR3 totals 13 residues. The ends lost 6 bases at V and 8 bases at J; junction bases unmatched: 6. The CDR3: CASRRTGTYIQYF. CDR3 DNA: TGTGCCAGCAGGCGGACAGGGACTTACATTCAGTACTTC.

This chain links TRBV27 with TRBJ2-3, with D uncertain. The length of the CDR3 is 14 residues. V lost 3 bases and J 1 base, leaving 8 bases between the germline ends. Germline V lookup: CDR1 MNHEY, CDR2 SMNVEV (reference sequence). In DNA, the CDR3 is TGTGCCAGCAGTTTCGGCCGGGGCACAGATACGCAGTATTTT. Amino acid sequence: CASSFGRGTDTQYF.

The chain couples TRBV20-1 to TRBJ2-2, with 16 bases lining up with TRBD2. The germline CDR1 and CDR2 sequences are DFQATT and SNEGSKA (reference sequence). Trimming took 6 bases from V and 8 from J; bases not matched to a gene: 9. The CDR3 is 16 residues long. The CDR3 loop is CSAPGLAGGAGGELFF. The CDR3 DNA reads TGCAGTGCCCCGGGACTAGCGGGAGGGGCAGGGGGGGAGCTGTTTTTT.